This T cell receptor (beta chain) was sequenced for a study of blood T cell repertoires in COVID-19 (dated by TCRdb to about 2020). As for the study more broadly: Samples covering the acute and convalescent phases of COVID-19 were provided by collaborators in the United States, Italy and Spain. Where available, HLA class I and class II types were taken from metadata supplied by the sample provider and were not determined by assay-based typing. The material from the prospective study consisted of cDNA or gDNA derived from T cells, B-cell-depleted T cells, or PBMCs. Deeply sampled blood TCRbeta repertoires from subjects exposed to, actively infected with, or recovered from COVID-19 were included in the dataset. The repertoires were made available in a free public database intended to serve as a resource for research on the immune response to SARS-CoV-2. Nearly every sample came with metadata listing a de-identified subject ID, COVID-19 status, age in years and sex. Samples came from the ongoing ImmuneRACE study (first 160 participants) plus 1,254 subjects from 6 global collaborators. General conclusions and limits of the study: Clinical and demographic metadata were provided uncurated, with the amount varying by source and participant.

CDR1 MNHEY and CDR2 SVGEGT are derived from the germline V gene. The CDR3 numbers 15 residues from cysteine through phenylalanine. CDR3 DNA only is kept here, 45 bases in frame from base 1. V has 5 bases trimmed and J has 6 bases trimmed; junction bases matching no gene number 10. A second Seattle source provided samples from volunteer blood donors who had recovered from COVID-19. Each collaborating institution followed its own protocols to collect whole blood in K2EDTA tubes. Collaborator samples were shipped for TCRbeta analysis as frozen whole blood, isolated PBMCs, or DNA extracted from either sample type. TCRbeta CDR3 regions were amplified from genomic DNA using the immunoSEQ Assay, a bias-controlled multiplex PCR. Concerning the study's data processing: The number of nucleated cells in each sample was estimated by amplification of reference gene primers within the assay. To quantify the absolute abundance of each unique TCRbeta CDR3 rearrangement, sequence reads were collapsed and filtered. For each sample, productive Simpson clonality was calculated by taking the square root of Simpson's diversity index across productive rearrangements. TCRdb stores this immuneACCESS table with in-frame sequences only. Part of the clones is absent; in the studies checked, under half of the shortfall reflects unresolved V genes, and no reason is known for the rest. The DNA was the basis for D and trimming; V, J and clone size are from that table. The sample records more than 250,000 clones, less than 90% of which are singletons. Over 4.5% of the sample rests with the top ten.

Notes on this clone: Its antigen is currently not known. No base quality information exists; no much larger clone differs at one position.

Source material: peripheral blood. The chain was built from TRBV6-2 or TRBV6-3 and TRBJ1-1; the central 9 bases match TRBD1. The receptor was isolated from a man aged 55 to 70 who had recovered from COVID-19. The nucleotides read TGTGCCAGCAGTCCCCGGGACAGGGCGGTCGCTGAAGCTTTCTTT. Protein translation: CASSPRDRAVAEAFF.